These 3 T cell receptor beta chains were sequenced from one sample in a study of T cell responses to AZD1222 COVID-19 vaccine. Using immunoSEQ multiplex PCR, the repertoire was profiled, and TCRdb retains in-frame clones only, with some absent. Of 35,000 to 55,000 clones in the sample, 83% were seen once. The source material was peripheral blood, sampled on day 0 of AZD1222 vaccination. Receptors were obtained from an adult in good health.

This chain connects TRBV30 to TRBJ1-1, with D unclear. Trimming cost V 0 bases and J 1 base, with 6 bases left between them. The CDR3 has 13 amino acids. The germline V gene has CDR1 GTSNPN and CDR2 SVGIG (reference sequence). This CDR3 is CAWSVGRNTEAFF. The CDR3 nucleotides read TGTGCCTGGAGTGTAGGACGGAACACTGAAGCTTTCTTT.

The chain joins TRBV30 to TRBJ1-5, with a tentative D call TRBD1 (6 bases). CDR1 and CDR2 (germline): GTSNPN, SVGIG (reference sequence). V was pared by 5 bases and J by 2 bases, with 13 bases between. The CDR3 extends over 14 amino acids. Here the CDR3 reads CAWGQGIGNQPQHF. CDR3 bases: TGTGCCTGGGGTCAGGGGATCGGCAATCAGCCCCAGCATTTT.

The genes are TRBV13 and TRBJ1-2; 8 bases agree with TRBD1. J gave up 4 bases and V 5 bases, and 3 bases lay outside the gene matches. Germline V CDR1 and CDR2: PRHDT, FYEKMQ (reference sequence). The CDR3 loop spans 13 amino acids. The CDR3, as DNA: TGTGCCAGCAGCCATGACAGGGGCTATGGCTACACCTTC. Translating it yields CASSHDRGYGYTF.